The clone carrying this T cell receptor (beta chain) was found a few times. The data derive from a study of patients and donors after allogeneic stem cell transplantation. TCRdb called the RT-PCR reads again in MiXCR, with one record for every CDR3 protein. Of about a million distinct CDR3 sequences in the sample, 15% to 20% are singletons; the top ten hold about 6%. V shed 5 bases, J shed 3 bases, and the junction held 4 bases outside the gene matches. The CDR3 runs to 14 residues. CDR1 and CDR2 from the germline V gene are SGHRS and YFSETQ. The rearrangement joins TRBV5-1 to TRBJ2-3; TRBD1 matches 9 bases. Sequencing was carried out using blood, either unsorted or a sorted T cell fraction (not recorded which). This receptor was identified in a human donor who was either an allogeneic HSCT recipient or a stem cell or donor lymphocyte infusion donor (not recorded which). It is not recorded whose cells these are; they may come from a transplant donor. As DNA, the CDR3 is TGCGCCAGCAGGCGGGACAGGGTAACAGATACGCAGTATTTT. It yields the protein CASRRDRVTDTQYF.